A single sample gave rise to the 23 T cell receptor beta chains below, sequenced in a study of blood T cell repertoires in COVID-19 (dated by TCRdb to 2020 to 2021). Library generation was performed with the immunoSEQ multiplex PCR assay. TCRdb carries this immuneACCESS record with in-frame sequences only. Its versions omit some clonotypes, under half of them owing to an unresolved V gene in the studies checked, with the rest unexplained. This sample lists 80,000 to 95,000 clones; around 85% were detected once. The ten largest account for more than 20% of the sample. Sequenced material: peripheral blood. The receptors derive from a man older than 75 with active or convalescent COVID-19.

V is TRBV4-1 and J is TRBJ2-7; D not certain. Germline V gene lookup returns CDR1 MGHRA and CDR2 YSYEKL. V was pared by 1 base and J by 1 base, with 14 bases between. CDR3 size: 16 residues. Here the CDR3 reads CASSQGPGRFSYEQYF. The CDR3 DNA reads TGCGCCAGCAGCCAAGGTCCAGGTCGGTTTTCCTACGAGCAGTACTTC.

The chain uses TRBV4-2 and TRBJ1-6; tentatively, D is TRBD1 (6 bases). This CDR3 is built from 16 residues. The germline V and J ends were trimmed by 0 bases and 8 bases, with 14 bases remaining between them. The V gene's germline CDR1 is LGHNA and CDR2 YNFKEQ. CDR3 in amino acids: CASSQDWGLWDSPLHF. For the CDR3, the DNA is TGTGCCAGCAGCCAAGATTGGGGGCTCTGGGATTCACCCCTCCACTTT.

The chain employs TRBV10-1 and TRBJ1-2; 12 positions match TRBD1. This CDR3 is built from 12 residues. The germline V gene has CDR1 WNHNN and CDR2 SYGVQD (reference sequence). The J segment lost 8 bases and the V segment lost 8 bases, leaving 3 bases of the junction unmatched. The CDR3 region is CASGGQGAGYTF. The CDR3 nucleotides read TGCGCCAGCGGGGGACAGGGGGCCGGCTACACCTTC.

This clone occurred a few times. The CDR3 is CASVPGTRDQPQHF. The CDR3 DNA reads TGTGCCAGCGTGCCCGGGACTCGGGATCAGCCCCAGCATTTT. The chain uses TRBV2 and TRBJ1-5; possibly TRBD1 for D (5 bases). Germline V gene lookup returns CDR1 SNHLY and CDR2 FYNNEI. The CDR3 has 14 amino acids. The V end was cut by 8 bases, the J end by 5 bases, with 16 bases between.

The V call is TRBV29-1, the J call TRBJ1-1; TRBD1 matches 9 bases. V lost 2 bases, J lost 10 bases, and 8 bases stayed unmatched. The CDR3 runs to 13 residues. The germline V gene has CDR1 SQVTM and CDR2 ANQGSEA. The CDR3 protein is CSVEQGQGSGAFF. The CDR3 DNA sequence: TGCAGCGTTGAACAGGGACAGGGTTCAGGAGCTTTCTTT.

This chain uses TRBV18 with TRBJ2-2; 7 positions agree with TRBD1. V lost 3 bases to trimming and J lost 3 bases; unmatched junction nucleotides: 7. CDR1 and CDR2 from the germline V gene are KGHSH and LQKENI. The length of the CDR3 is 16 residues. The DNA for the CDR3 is TGTGCCAGCTCACCGAACAGGGGCGCGGACACCGGGGAGCTGTTTTTT. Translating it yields CASSPNRGADTGELFF.

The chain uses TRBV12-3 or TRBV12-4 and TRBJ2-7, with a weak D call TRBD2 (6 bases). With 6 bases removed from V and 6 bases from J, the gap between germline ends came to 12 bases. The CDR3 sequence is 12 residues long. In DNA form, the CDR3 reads TGTGCCAGCAGCTCCGGACTAATCGAGCAGTACTTC. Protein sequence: CASSSGLIEQYF.

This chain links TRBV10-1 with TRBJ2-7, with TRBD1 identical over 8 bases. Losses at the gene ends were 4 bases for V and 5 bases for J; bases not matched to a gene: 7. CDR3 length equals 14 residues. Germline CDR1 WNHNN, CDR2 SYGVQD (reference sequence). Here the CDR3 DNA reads TGCGCCAGCAGTGCCAGGGGGCCAAGGGACGAGCAGTACTTC. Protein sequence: CASSARGPRDEQYF.

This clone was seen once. DNA of the CDR3: TGCGCCAGCAGCCAACAAGTGGGGACAGGGGGCGCGGGCAAAAACATTCAGTACTTC. Protein: CASSQQVGTGGAGKNIQYF. This chain connects TRBV4-1 to TRBJ2-4; 12 bases agree with TRBD1. The CDR3 is 19 residues long. Germline loops: CDR1 MGHRA, CDR2 YSYEKL. After removal of 2 bases from V and 3 bases from J, the junction contained 11 bases not matched to a gene.

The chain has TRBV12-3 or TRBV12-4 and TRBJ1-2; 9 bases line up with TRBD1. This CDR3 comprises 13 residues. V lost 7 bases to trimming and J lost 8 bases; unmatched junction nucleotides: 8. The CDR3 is CASTPTGGLGYTF. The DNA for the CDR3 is TGTGCCAGCACCCCCACAGGGGGCCTCGGCTACACCTTC.

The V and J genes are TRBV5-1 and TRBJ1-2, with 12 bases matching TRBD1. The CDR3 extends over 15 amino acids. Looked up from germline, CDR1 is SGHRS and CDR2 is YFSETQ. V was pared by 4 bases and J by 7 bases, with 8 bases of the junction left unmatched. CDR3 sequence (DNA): TGCGCCAGCAGCCCGCCGGGACAGGGGGCTGGTGGCTACACCTTC. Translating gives CASSPPGQGAGGYTF.

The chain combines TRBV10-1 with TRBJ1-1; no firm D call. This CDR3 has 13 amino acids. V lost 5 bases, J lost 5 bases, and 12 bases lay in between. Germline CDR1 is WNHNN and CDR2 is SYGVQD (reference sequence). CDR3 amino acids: CASSLIGGTEAFF. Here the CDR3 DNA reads TGCGCCAGCAGTCTAATTGGAGGAACTGAAGCTTTCTTT.

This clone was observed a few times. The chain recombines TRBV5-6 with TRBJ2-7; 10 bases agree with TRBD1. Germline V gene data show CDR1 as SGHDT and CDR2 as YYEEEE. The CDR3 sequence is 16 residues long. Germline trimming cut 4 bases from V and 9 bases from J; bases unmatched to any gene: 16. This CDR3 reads CASSPQSGTGVLRQYF. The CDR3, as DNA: TGTGCCAGCAGCCCCCAAAGCGGGACAGGGGTTCTACGGCAGTACTTC. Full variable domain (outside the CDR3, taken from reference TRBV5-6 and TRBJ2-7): DAGVTQSPTHLIKTRGQQVTLRCSPKSGHDTVSWYQQALGQGPQFIFQYYEEEERQRGNFPDRFSGHQFPNYSSELNVNALLLGDSALYLCASSPQSGTGVLRQYFGPGTRLTVT.

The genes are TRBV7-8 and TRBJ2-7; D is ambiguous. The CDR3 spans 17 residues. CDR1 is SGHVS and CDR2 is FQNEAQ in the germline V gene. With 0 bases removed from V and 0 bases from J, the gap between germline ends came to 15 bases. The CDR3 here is CASSLANVGSSSYEQYF. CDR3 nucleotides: TGTGCCAGCAGCTTAGCGAACGTGGGTTCTAGCTCCTACGAGCAGTACTTC.

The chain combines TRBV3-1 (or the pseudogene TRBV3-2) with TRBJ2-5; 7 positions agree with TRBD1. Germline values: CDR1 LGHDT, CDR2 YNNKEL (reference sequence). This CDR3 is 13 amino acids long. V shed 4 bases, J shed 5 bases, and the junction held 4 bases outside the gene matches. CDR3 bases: TGTGCCAGCAGCCCATCAGGGGGTGAGACCCAGTACTTC. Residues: CASSPSGGETQYF.

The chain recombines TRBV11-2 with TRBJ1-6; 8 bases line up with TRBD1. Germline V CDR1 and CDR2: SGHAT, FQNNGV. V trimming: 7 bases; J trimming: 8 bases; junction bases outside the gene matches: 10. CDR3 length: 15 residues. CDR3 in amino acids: CASKPTGESDSPLHF. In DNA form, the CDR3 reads TGTGCCAGCAAACCGACAGGGGAATCGGATTCACCCCTCCACTTT.

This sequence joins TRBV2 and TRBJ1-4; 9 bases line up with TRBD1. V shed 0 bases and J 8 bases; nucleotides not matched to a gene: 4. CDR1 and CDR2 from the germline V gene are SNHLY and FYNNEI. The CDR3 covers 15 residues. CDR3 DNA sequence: TGTGCCAGCAGTGAAGCCGGGACAGGGCGCGAAAAACTGTTTTTT. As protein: CASSEAGTGREKLFF.

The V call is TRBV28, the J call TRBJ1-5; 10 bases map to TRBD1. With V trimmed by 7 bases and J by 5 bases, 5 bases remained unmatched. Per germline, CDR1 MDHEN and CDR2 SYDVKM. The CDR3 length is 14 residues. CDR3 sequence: CASILTGGDQPQHF. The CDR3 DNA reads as TGTGCCAGCATACTGACAGGGGGCGATCAGCCCCAGCATTTT.

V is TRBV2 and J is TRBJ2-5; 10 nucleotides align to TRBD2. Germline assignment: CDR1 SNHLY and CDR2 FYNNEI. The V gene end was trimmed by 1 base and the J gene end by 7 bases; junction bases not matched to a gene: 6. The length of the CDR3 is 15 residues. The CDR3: CASSEDLAGVRTQYF. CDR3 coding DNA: TGTGCCAGCAGTGAAGACCTAGCGGGGGTCCGGACCCAGTACTTC.

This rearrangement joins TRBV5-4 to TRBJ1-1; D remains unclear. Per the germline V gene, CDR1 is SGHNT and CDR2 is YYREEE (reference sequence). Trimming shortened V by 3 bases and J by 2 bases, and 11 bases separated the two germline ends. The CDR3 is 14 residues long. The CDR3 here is CASSSIAANTEAFF. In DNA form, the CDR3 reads TGTGCCAGCAGCTCTATTGCGGCTAACACTGAAGCTTTCTTT. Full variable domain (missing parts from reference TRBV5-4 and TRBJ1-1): ETGVTQSPTHLIKTRGQQVTLRCSSQSGHNTVSWYQQALGQGPQFIFQYYREEENGRGNFPPRFSGLQFPNYSSELNVNALELDDSALYLCASSSIAANTEAFFGQGTRLTVV.

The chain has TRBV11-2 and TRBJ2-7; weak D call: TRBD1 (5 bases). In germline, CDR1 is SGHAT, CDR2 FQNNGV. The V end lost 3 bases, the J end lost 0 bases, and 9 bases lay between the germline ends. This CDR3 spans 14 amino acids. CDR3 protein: CASSLAGHSYEQYF. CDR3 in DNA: TGTGCCAGCAGCTTGGCAGGGCACTCCTACGAGCAGTACTTC.

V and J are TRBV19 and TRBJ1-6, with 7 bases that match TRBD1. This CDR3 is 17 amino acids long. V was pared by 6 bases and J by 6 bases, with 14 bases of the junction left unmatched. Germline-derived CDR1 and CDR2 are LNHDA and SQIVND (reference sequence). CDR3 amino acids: CASSRPVVAGGNSPLHF. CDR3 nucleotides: TGTGCCAGTAGCAGACCCGTTGTGGCAGGGGGTAATTCACCCCTCCACTTT.

CDR3 amino acids: CASSPGRAENQPQHF. The CDR3 DNA sequence: TGTGCCAGCTCACCGGGCAGGGCTGAGAATCAGCCCCAGCATTTT. The chain has TRBV18 and TRBJ1-5; tentatively, D is TRBD1 (5 bases). The germline V and J ends were trimmed by 3 bases and 4 bases, with 13 bases remaining between them. The CDR3 consists of 15 residues. Germline CDR1 and CDR2: KGHSH and LQKENI.